This T cell receptor (beta chain) appears in the sequencing data of a study of cytotoxic CD8 clonotypes in ibrutinib-treated CLL. About 2 micrograms of genomic DNA (from cryopreserved PBMCs) were used for TCR beta libraries. The CDR3 length is 15 residues. Germline CDR1 is PRHDT and CDR2 is FYEKMQ (reference sequence). The V end lost 10 bases, the J end lost 2 bases, and 18 bases lay between the germline ends. The data were produced by immunoSEQ multiplex PCR, yet TCRdb's version contains in-frame clones alone and is incomplete. The sample comprises a few hundred thousand clones, roughly 70% of which are singletons, and 15% rests with the top ten.

This sample comprised PBMCs, obtained after 24 months of ibrutinib treatment. The clonotype was recovered from a human donor with chronic lymphocytic leukemia. V gene TRBV13 combines with J gene TRBJ2-1; D is possibly TRBD2 (6 bases). The CDR3 DNA reads as TGTGCCACCCGCCGGGGCGGGATGCCCTACAATGAGCAGTTCTTC. Protein: CATRRGGMPYNEQFF.